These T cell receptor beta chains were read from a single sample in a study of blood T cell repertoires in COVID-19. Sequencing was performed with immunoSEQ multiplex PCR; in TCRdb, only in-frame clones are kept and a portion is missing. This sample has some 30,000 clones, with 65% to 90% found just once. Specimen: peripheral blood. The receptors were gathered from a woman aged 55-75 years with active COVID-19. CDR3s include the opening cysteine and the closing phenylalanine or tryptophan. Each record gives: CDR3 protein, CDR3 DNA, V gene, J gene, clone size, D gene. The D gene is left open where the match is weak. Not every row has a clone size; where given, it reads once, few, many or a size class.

CDR3aa: CASSYLGQYEQFF
CDR3nt: TGTGCCAGCAGTTATCTAGGACAATATGAGCAGTTCTTC
v_gene: TRBV6-6
j_gene: TRBJ2-1
abundance: NA
d_gene: NA

CDR3aa: CASRLAGGSTDTQYF
CDR3nt: TGTGCCAGCAGACTAGCGGGAGGGAGCACAGATACGCAGTATTTT
v_gene: TRBV6-5
j_gene: TRBJ2-3
abundance: medium-sized
d_gene: TRBD2

CDR3aa: CASSRVTQGMSGYTF
CDR3nt: TGTGCCAGCAGCCGAGTGACTCAGGGGATGAGTGGCTACACCTTC
v_gene: TRBV3-1/TRBV3-2
j_gene: TRBJ1-2
abundance: NA
d_gene: NA

CDR3aa: CASSLATGARNSPLHF
CDR3nt: TGTGCCAGCAGCTTGGCGACAGGGGCCCGTAATTCACCCCTCCACTTT
v_gene: TRBV5-4
j_gene: TRBJ1-6
abundance: NA
d_gene: TRBD1

CDR3aa: CAISDGRAITPTGELFF
CDR3nt: TGTGCCATCAGTGATGGGAGGGCCATAACCCCGACCGGGGAGCTGTTTTTT
v_gene: TRBV10-3
j_gene: TRBJ2-2
abundance: NA
d_gene: TRBD2

CDR3aa: CASSPRAGMGLAGELFF
CDR3nt: TGTGCCAGCAGCCCGCGGGCGGGGATGGGGTTGGCCGGGGAGCTGTTTTTT
v_gene: TRBV28
j_gene: TRBJ2-2
abundance: NA
d_gene: NA

CDR3aa: CASSLSIMGASGRREQYF
CDR3nt: TGTGCCAGCAGCTTATCGATAATGGGAGCTAGCGGGAGGCGCGAGCAGTACTTC
v_gene: TRBV7-8
j_gene: TRBJ2-7
abundance: NA
d_gene: TRBD2

CDR3aa: CASSIFRDRGLFGNQPQHF
CDR3nt: TGTGCCAGTAGTATATTCCGAGACAGGGGTTTATTTGGCAATCAGCCCCAGCATTTT
v_gene: TRBV19
j_gene: TRBJ1-5
abundance: NA
d_gene: TRBD1

CDR3aa: CASSERTGGGNIQYF
CDR3nt: TGTGCCAGCAGTGAAAGAACAGGCGGGGGAAACATTCAGTACTTC
v_gene: TRBV2
j_gene: TRBJ2-4
abundance: NA
d_gene: TRBD2

CDR3aa: CASSLGQALSGNTIYF
CDR3nt: TGTGCCAGCAGCTTGGGACAGGCCCTCTCTGGAAACACCATATATTTT
v_gene: TRBV7-6
j_gene: TRBJ1-3
abundance: NA
d_gene: TRBD1

CDR3aa: CASSLGGGPSYEQYF
CDR3nt: TGTGCCAGCAGCTTGGGTGGAGGGCCCTCCTACGAGCAGTACTTC
v_gene: TRBV5-5
j_gene: TRBJ2-7
abundance: NA
d_gene: NA

CDR3aa: CASSVGTGVQPQHF
CDR3nt: TGTGCCAGCAGCGTAGGCACAGGGGTTCAGCCCCAGCATTTT
v_gene: TRBV9
j_gene: TRBJ1-5
abundance: NA
d_gene: TRBD1

CDR3aa: CASSTVTENYEQYF
CDR3nt: TGTGCCAGCAGCACAGTTACCGAAAACTACGAGCAGTACTTC
v_gene: TRBV5-4
j_gene: TRBJ2-7
abundance: NA
d_gene: NA

CDR3aa: CASRVSGTPNTGELFF
CDR3nt: TGTGCCAGCAGGGTTTCCGGGACACCGAACACCGGGGAGCTGTTTTTT
v_gene: TRBV25-1
j_gene: TRBJ2-2
abundance: NA
d_gene: NA

CDR3aa: CATSRRNRGQAFF
CDR3nt: TGTGCCACCAGTAGAAGGAACAGGGGGCAAGCTTTCTTT
v_gene: TRBV19
j_gene: TRBJ1-1
abundance: NA
d_gene: TRBD1

CDR3aa: CASSGGNYNEQFF
CDR3nt: TGTGCCAGCAGCGGGGGGAACTACAATGAGCAGTTCTTC
v_gene: TRBV7-2
j_gene: TRBJ2-1
abundance: NA
d_gene: NA

CDR3aa: CASGLTGARNQPQHF
CDR3nt: TGTGCCAGCGGCTTGACAGGGGCCCGCAATCAGCCCCAGCATTTT
v_gene: TRBV28
j_gene: TRBJ1-5
abundance: NA
d_gene: TRBD1

CDR3aa: CASSLLGTSGRDETQYF
CDR3nt: TGCGCCAGCAGCCTCCTTGGGACTAGCGGGAGGGACGAGACCCAGTACTTC
v_gene: TRBV4-1
j_gene: TRBJ2-5
abundance: NA
d_gene: TRBD2

CDR3aa: CASSQYLAGDEQFF
CDR3nt: TGCGCCAGCAGCCAGTATCTAGCGGGAGATGAGCAGTTCTTC
v_gene: TRBV5-1
j_gene: TRBJ2-1
abundance: few
d_gene: TRBD2

CDR3aa: CASSHKQSSYNSPLHF
CDR3nt: TGTGCCAGCAGCCATAAACAGAGCTCCTATAATTCACCCCTCCACTTT
v_gene: TRBV16
j_gene: TRBJ1-6
abundance: once
d_gene: NA

CDR3aa: CASSQLGLYNEQFF
CDR3nt: TGCGCCAGCAGCCAGTTGGGACTTTACAATGAGCAGTTCTTC
v_gene: TRBV4-1
j_gene: TRBJ2-1
abundance: NA
d_gene: NA

CDR3aa: CSAGPEADNYGYTF
CDR3nt: TGCAGCGCTGGCCCTGAGGCAGATAACTATGGCTACACCTTC
v_gene: TRBV29-1
j_gene: TRBJ1-2
abundance: NA
d_gene: NA

CDR3aa: CASSVGGGEETQYF
CDR3nt: TGTGCCAGCAGCGTAGGGGGAGGGGAAGAGACCCAGTACTTC
v_gene: TRBV9
j_gene: TRBJ2-5
abundance: NA
d_gene: TRBD2

CDR3aa: CASSSPVVFPYEQYF
CDR3nt: TGTGCCAGCAGTTCCCCAGTGGTATTCCCCTACGAGCAGTACTTC
v_gene: TRBV28
j_gene: TRBJ2-7
abundance: few
d_gene: NA

CDR3aa: CASKASGTDTQYF
CDR3nt: TGTGCCAGCAAGGCTAGCGGGACAGATACGCAGTATTTT
v_gene: TRBV13
j_gene: TRBJ2-3
abundance: NA
d_gene: TRBD2

CDR3aa: CASRFHRVFPYEQYF
CDR3nt: TGTGCCAGCAGGTTCCACCGGGTATTCCCCTACGAGCAGTACTTC
v_gene: TRBV9
j_gene: TRBJ2-7
abundance: few
d_gene: NA

CDR3aa: CASSFRAEETQYF
CDR3nt: TGTGCCAGCAGTTTCAGGGCAGAAGAGACCCAGTACTTC
v_gene: TRBV6-6
j_gene: TRBJ2-5
abundance: once
d_gene: NA

CDR3aa: CASSDSPGVAYGYTF
CDR3nt: TGTGCCAGCAGTGACAGTCCAGGGGTAGCCTATGGCTACACCTTC
v_gene: TRBV6-4
j_gene: TRBJ1-2
abundance: NA
d_gene: NA

CDR3aa: CASSQGLPLNGREAFF
CDR3nt: TGTGCCAGCAGCCAAGGTCTGCCCCTTAATGGCAGGGAAGCTTTCTTT
v_gene: TRBV3-1/TRBV3-2
j_gene: TRBJ1-1
abundance: NA
d_gene: NA

CDR3aa: CASSYVSQGGTQYF
CDR3nt: TGTGCCAGCAGTTACGTGAGCCAAGGGGGGACCCAGTACTTC
v_gene: TRBV6-6
j_gene: TRBJ2-5
abundance: NA
d_gene: NA

CDR3aa: CASSPGTGHWVSETQYF
CDR3nt: TGTGCTAGCAGCCCCGGGACAGGTCATTGGGTCAGTGAGACCCAGTACTTC
v_gene: TRBV7-7
j_gene: TRBJ2-5
abundance: NA
d_gene: TRBD1

CDR3aa: CASSETAPDTQYF
CDR3nt: TGTGCCAGCAGTGAGACAGCCCCAGATACGCAGTATTTT
v_gene: TRBV6-1
j_gene: TRBJ2-3
abundance: NA
d_gene: NA

CDR3aa: CASSLVTGKNTEAFF
CDR3nt: TGTGCCAGCAGCTTAGTCACAGGGAAGAACACTGAAGCTTTCTTT
v_gene: TRBV11-3
j_gene: TRBJ1-1
abundance: NA
d_gene: NA

CDR3aa: CASSEAGLEKLFF
CDR3nt: TGCGCCAGCAGTGAAGCGGGGTTAGAAAAACTGTTTTTT
v_gene: TRBV10-2
j_gene: TRBJ1-4
abundance: NA
d_gene: NA

CDR3aa: CASSEALPSISSYEQYF
CDR3nt: TGTGCCAGCAGTGAAGCGCTTCCAAGCATAAGCTCCTACGAGCAGTACTTC
v_gene: TRBV2
j_gene: TRBJ2-7
abundance: NA
d_gene: NA

CDR3aa: CASSLASGRAWPYEQYF
CDR3nt: TGCGCCAGCAGCTTGGCTAGCGGGAGGGCCTGGCCCTACGAGCAGTACTTC
v_gene: TRBV5-1
j_gene: TRBJ2-7
abundance: NA
d_gene: TRBD2

CDR3aa: CASSEDRGNNEQFF
CDR3nt: TGCGCCAGCAGCGAGGACAGGGGAAACAATGAGCAGTTCTTC
v_gene: TRBV5-1
j_gene: TRBJ2-1
abundance: once
d_gene: TRBD1

CDR3aa: CASSFTTANYGYTF
CDR3nt: TGTGCCAGCAGTTTCACGACAGCGAACTATGGCTACACCTTC
v_gene: TRBV7-8
j_gene: TRBJ1-2
abundance: NA
d_gene: NA

CDR3aa: CASSLEGWGAGSQETQYF
CDR3nt: TGCGCCAGCAGCTTGGAGGGTTGGGGCGCGGGGTCCCAAGAGACCCAGTACTTC
v_gene: TRBV5-1
j_gene: TRBJ2-5
abundance: once
d_gene: NA

CDR3aa: CASRPGGNEQFF
CDR3nt: TGCGCCAGCAGACCCGGTGGCAATGAGCAGTTCTTC
v_gene: TRBV5-1
j_gene: TRBJ2-1
abundance: NA
d_gene: NA

CDR3aa: CASSEGVGRHRF
CDR3nt: TGTGCCAGCAGTGAGGGTGTAGGTCGTCACAGATTC
v_gene: TRBV2
j_gene: TRBJ2-4
abundance: NA
d_gene: NA

CDR3aa: CASSPRIGKMYNEQFF
CDR3nt: TGTGCCAGCAGTCCGAGAATCGGGAAAATGTACAATGAGCAGTTCTTC
v_gene: TRBV7-9
j_gene: TRBJ2-1
abundance: NA
d_gene: NA

CDR3aa: CASSLRFTARGQETQYF
CDR3nt: TGTGCCAGCAGCTTGAGATTTACGGCGAGAGGGCAAGAGACCCAGTACTTC
v_gene: TRBV5-6
j_gene: TRBJ2-5
abundance: NA
d_gene: NA

CDR3aa: CASSAQAGGFSGEQFF
CDR3nt: TGTGCCAGCAGCGCCCAAGCGGGGGGGTTTAGCGGTGAGCAGTTCTTC
v_gene: TRBV11-3
j_gene: TRBJ2-1
abundance: NA
d_gene: TRBD2

CDR3aa: CSVAYRVGETQYF
CDR3nt: TGCAGCGTTGCATACAGGGTAGGAGAGACCCAGTACTTC
v_gene: TRBV29-1
j_gene: TRBJ2-5
abundance: NA
d_gene: NA

CDR3aa: CASSEGSGTGVQETQYF
CDR3nt: TGTGCCAGCAGTGAAGGTAGTGGTACAGGGGTACAAGAGACCCAGTACTTC
v_gene: TRBV2
j_gene: TRBJ2-5
abundance: NA
d_gene: TRBD1

CDR3aa: CASSLEAGGSYGYTF
CDR3nt: TGCGCCAGCAGCTTGGAGGCAGGTGGTAGCTATGGCTACACCTTC
v_gene: TRBV5-1
j_gene: TRBJ1-2
abundance: few
d_gene: NA

CDR3aa: CASSEQNYGYTF
CDR3nt: TGCGCCAGCAGTGAACAGAACTATGGCTACACCTTC
v_gene: TRBV10-2
j_gene: TRBJ1-2
abundance: NA
d_gene: NA